Listed here are 3 T cell receptor beta chains from one sample, sequenced in a study of T cells in Graves' hyperthyroidism and ophthalmopathy. Using RNA transcripts as the source, TCR beta CDR3 regions were amplified. First-round RT-PCR of the TCR CDR3 relied on the HTBI primer set. One entry per CDR3 protein, called by TCRdb with MiXCR from the multiplex PCR reads. The sample lists under 400,000 distinct CDR3 sequences, 15% to 19% occurring once. The sample was blood. The source is a woman younger than 35 with Graves' hyperthyroidism that later progressed to Graves' ophthalmopathy.

A remark on this clonotype: A much larger clone lies a single base off, so this may be a read error. The V gene is TRBV7-9, the J gene TRBJ2-1; possibly TRBD1 or TRBD2 for D (5 bases each). The germline V gene has CDR1 SEHNR and CDR2 FQNEAQ (reference sequence). V lost 5 bases and J 2 bases, leaving 10 bases between the germline ends. The CDR3 is 14 amino acids. The CDR3 nucleotides read TGTGCCAGCAGCCGGGACGGCCCCTACAATGAGCAGTTCTTC. Translated: CASSRDGPYNEQFF.

This clonotype was counted at least ten times. The CDR3 nucleotides read TGTGCCAGCAGGAGACAGGGGACTGGTAATTCACCCCTCCACTTT. This codes for CASRRQGTGNSPLHF. This chain uses TRBV2 with TRBJ1-6; TRBD1 aligns across 8 bases. Germline-derived CDR1 and CDR2 are SNHLY and FYNNEI. The CDR3 sequence is 15 residues long. J lost 6 bases, V lost 6 bases, and 7 bases had no gene match.

In this sample, this clonotype turned up many times. The rearrangement joins TRBV2 to TRBJ2-2; TRBD1 is a possible D gene (5 bases). CDR3 length equals 15 residues. From germline, CDR1 is SNHLY and CDR2 FYNNEI. The V and J ends lost 0 bases and 4 bases respectively, with 9 bases between them. CDR3 coding DNA: TGTGCCAGCAGTGAAGCGACAGCAACCACCGGGGAGCTGTTTTTT. This sequence encodes CASSEATATTGELFF. The full variable domain, with the rest looked up from reference TRBV2 and TRBJ2-2, is EPEVTQTPSHQVTQMGQEVILRCVPISNHLYFYWYRQILGQKVEFLVSFYNNEISEKSEIFDDQFSVERPDGSNFTLKIRSTKLEDSAMYFCASSEATATTGELFFGEGSRLTVL.